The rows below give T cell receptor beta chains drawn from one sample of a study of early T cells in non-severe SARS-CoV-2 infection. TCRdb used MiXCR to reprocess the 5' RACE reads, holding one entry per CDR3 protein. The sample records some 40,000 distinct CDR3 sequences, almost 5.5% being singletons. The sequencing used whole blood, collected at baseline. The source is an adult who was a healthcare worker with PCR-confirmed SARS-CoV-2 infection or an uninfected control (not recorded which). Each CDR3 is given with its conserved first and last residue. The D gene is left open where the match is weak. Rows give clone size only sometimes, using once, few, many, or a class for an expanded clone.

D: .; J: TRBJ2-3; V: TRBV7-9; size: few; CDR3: CAQGADLTDTQYF; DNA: TGTGCCCAAGGGGCGGATCTGACAGATACGCAGTATTTT
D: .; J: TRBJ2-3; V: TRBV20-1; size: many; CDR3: CSAFLGGKDTQYF; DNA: TGCAGTGCCTTTCTAGGGGGGAAAGATACGCAGTATTTT
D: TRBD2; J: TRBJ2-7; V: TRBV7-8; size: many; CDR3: CASSREGLHYEQYF; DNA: TGTGCCAGCAGCCGTGAGGGACTACACTACGAGCAGTACTTC
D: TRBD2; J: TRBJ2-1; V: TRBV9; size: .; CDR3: CASSELAGEGGEQFF; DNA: TGTGCCAGCAGCGAGTTAGCGGGAGAGGGGGGTGAGCAGTTCTTC
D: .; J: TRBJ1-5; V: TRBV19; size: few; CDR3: CASSEGVHQPQHF; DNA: TGTGCCAGTAGTGAAGGCGTTCATCAGCCCCAGCATTTT
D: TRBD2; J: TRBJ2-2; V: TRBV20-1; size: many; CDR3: CSARGLAGLSGELFF; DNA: TGCAGTGCTAGGGGACTAGCGGGATTGAGCGGGGAGCTGTTTTTT
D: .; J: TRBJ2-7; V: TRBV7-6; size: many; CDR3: CASSLRRGAYEQYF; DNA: TGTGCCAGCAGCTTAAGGCGGGGCGCCTACGAGCAGTACTTC
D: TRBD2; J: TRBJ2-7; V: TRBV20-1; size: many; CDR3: CSARGGASGRMGEQYF; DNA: TGCAGTGCTAGAGGAGGGGCTAGCGGGAGGATGGGGGAGCAGTACTTC
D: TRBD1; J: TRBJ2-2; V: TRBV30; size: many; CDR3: CAHGTENTGELFF; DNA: TGTGCCCACGGGACAGAGAACACCGGGGAGCTGTTTTTT
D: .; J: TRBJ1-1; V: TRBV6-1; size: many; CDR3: CASSGQVNTEAFF; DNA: TGTGCCAGCAGTGGACAGGTGAACACTGAAGCTTTCTTT
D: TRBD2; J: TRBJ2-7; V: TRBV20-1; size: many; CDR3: CSARLLRLATYEQYF; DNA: TGCAGTGCTAGACTCCTCAGACTAGCGACCTACGAGCAGTACTTC
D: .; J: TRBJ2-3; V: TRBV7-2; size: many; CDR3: CASSLDRPDTQYF; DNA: TGTGCCAGCAGCTTAGACCGGCCGGATACGCAGTATTTT
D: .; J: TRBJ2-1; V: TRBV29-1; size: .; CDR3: CSVEGIRRGLLDNEQFF; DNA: TGCAGCGTTGAAGGGATCCGCAGGGGTCTCTTGGACAATGAGCAGTTCTTC
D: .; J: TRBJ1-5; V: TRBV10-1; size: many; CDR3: CASGGIYSNQPQHF; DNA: TGCGCCAGCGGGGGCATTTATAGCAATCAGCCCCAGCATTTT
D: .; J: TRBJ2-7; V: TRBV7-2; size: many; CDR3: CASSARRGPYEQYF; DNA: TGTGCCAGCAGCGCCCGGAGGGGGCCCTACGAGCAGTACTTC
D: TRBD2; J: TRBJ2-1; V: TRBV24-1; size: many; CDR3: CATSDPGLAGAGNSEQFF; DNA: TGTGCCACCAGTGACCCGGGACTAGCGGGAGCTGGAAACAGTGAGCAGTTCTTC
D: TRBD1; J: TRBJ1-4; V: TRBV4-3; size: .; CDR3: CASSQHRGTNEKLFF; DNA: TGCGCCAGCAGCCAGCACAGGGGCACTAATGAAAAACTGTTTTTT
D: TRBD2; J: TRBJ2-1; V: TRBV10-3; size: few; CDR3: CAISGLAGGTYNEQFF; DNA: TGTGCCATCAGCGGACTAGCGGGAGGTACCTACAATGAGCAGTTCTTC
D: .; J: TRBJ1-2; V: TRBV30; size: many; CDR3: CAWSNLIGYTF; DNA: TGTGCCTGGAGTAATCTCATAGGCTACACCTTC
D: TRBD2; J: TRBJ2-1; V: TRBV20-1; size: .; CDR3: CSARTSTRTGVYNEQFF; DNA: TGCAGTGCGCGGACTAGCACTCGTACTGGCGTCTACAATGAGCAGTTCTTC
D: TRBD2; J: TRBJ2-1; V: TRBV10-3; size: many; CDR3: CAISLGGSSYNEQFF; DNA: TGTGCCATCAGTCTCGGCGGGAGCTCCTACAATGAGCAGTTCTTC
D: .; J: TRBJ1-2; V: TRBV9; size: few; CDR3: CASSVMTTFYGYTF; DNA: TGTGCCAGCAGCGTCATGACGACTTTCTATGGCTACACCTTC
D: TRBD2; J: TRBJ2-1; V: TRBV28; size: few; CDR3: CASSFRPSGYNEQFF; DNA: TGTGCCAGCAGTTTCCGGCCTAGCGGGTACAATGAGCAGTTCTTC
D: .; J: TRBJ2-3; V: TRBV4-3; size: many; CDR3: CASSQDGWGSGDTQYF; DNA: TGCGCCAGCAGCCAAGATGGGTGGGGGAGCGGTGATACGCAGTATTTT
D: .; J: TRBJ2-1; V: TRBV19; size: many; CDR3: CASGGGVDYNEQFF; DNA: TGTGCCAGTGGTGGGGGAGTTGACTACAATGAGCAGTTCTTC
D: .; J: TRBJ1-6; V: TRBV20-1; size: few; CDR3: CSARGLNRGHSPLHF; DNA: TGCAGTGCTAGAGGTCTCAATCGGGGCCACTCACCCCTCCACTTT
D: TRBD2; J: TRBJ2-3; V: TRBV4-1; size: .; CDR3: CASSQDLAVNADTQYF; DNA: TGCGCCAGCAGCCAAGATCTAGCGGTAAACGCAGATACGCAGTATTTT
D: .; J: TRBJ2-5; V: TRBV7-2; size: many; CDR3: CASSIQWETQYF; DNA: TGTGCCAGCAGCATTCAGTGGGAGACCCAGTACTTC
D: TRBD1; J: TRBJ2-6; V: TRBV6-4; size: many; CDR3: CATPYWAGGSGANVLTF; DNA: TGTGCCACCCCCTATTGGGCAGGGGGTTCTGGGGCCAACGTCCTGACTTTC
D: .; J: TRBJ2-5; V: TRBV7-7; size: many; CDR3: CASSLARGGTQYF; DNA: TGTGCCAGCAGCTTAGCTAGAGGAGGGACCCAGTACTTC
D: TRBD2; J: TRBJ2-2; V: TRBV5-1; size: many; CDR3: CASSLALPSGFSTGELFF; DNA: TGCGCCAGCAGCTTGGCGTTGCCTAGCGGGTTCAGCACCGGGGAGCTGTTTTTT
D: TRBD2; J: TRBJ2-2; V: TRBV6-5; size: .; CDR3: CASSYDRTSGNTGELFF; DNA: TGTGCCAGCAGTTACGATCGGACTAGTGGGAACACCGGGGAGCTGTTTTTT
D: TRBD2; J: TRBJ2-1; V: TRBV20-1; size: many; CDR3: CSARRLAGGSYNEQFF; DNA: TGCAGTGCTAGACGTCTAGCGGGAGGCTCCTACAATGAGCAGTTCTTC
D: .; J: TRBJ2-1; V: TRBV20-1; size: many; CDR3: CSASDKSYNEQFF; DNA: TGCAGTGCTTCGGACAAATCCTACAATGAGCAGTTCTTC